The source of this T cell receptor (beta chain) is a study of T cell repertoires in ileal Crohn's disease. Sequenced by immunoSEQ multiplex PCR; TCRdb stores in-frame clones only, minus some. The table shows roughly 2,200 clones, with 55% to 65% occurring only once. Time point in this sample: neoterminal ileum biopsy at postoperative endoscopy, about 6 months after surgery. The germline V gene has CDR1 MNHNY and CDR2 SVGAGI (reference sequence). Trimming took off 5 bases at V and 2 bases at J, with 16 bases between the two ends. CDR3 length equals 15 residues. Sequencing was done on a sample of ileal tissue. The chain combines TRBV6-6 with TRBJ2-7; the D is unclear. This TCR was recovered from an adult with Crohn's disease. The DNA for the CDR3 is TGTGCCAGCAGTCGCACCTATGGGCGTACCTACGAGCAGTACTTC. Its translation is CASSRTYGRTYEQYF.